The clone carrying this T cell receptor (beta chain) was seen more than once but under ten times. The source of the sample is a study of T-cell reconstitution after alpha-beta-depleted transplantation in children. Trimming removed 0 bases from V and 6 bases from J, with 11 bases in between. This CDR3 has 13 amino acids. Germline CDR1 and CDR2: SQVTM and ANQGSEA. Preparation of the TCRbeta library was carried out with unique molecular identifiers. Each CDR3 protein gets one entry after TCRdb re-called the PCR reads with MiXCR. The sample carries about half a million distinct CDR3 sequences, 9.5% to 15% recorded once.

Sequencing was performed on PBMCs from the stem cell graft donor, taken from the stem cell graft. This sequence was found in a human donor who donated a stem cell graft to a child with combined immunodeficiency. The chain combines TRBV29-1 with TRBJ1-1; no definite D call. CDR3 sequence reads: CSVEDRAGSEAFF. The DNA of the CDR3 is TGCAGCGTTGAAGATCGGGCGGGCTCTGAAGCTTTCTTT.